This T cell receptor beta chain derives from a study of CD8+CD57+ T cells in acquired aplastic anemia. CDR1 and CDR2 (germline): DFQATT, SNEGSKA (reference sequence). With 0 bases removed from V and 2 bases from J, the gap between germline ends came to 8 bases. The CDR3 is 13 amino acids. General study results and limits: The same twenty-nine CD8+ CDR3 sequences occurred in patients and in controls.

Template material for TCR beta VDJ and CDR3 profiling consisted of genomic DNA. One entry per CDR3 protein results from TCRdb running MiXCR on the reads. The data contain around 430,000 distinct CDR3 sequences, 25% to 40% of them singletons. On this clonotype: What it binds is unknown.

Sequencing involved patients with CD8+CD57+ cell expansion previously shown by flow cytometry. The sequence was obtained from a human donor with aplastic anemia. The rearrangement uses TRBV20-1 and TRBJ2-7; no clear D gene. The sample was sorted CD4+, CD8+, or CD8+CD57+ T cells (not recorded which) from PBMCs. The CDR3 reads CSARDTEAYEQYF. CDR3 DNA: TGCAGTGCTAGAGATACGGAAGCCTACGAGCAGTACTTC.